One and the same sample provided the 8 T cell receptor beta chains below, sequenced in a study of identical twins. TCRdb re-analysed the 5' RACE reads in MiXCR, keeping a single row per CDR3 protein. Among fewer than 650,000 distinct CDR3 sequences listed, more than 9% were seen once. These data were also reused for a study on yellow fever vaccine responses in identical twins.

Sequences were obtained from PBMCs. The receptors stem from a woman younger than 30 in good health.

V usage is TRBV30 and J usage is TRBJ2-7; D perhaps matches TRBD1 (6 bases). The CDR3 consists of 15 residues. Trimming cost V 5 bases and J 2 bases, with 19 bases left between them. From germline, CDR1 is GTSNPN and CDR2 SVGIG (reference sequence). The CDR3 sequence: CAWLSVRTEPYEQYF. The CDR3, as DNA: TGTGCCTGGCTTTCAGTCAGGACAGAGCCCTACGAGCAGTACTTC.

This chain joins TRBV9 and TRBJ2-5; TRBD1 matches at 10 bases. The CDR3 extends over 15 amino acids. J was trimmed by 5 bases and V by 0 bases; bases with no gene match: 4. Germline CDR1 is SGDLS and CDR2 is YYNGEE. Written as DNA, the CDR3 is TGTGCCAGCAGCGTAGGACAGGGGGCTTTGGAGACCCAGTACTTC. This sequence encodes CASSVGQGALETQYF.

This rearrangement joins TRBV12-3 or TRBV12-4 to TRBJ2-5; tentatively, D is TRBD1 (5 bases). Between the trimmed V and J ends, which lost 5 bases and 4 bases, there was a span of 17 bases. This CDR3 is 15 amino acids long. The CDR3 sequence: CASSPPTGFGETQYF. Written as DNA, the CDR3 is TGTGCCAGCAGTCCGCCCACAGGCTTCGGAGAGACCCAGTACTTC.

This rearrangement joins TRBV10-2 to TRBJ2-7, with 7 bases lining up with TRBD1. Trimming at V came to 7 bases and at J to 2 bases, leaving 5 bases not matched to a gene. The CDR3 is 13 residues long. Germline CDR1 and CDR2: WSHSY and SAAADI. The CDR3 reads CASTPTGTYEQYF. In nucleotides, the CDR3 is TGCGCCAGCACCCCGACAGGGACCTACGAGCAGTACTTC.

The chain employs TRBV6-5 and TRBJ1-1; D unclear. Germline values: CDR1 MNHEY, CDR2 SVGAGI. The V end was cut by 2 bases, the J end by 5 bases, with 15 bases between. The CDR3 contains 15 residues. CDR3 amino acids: CASSYAPGRRTEAFF. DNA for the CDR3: TGTGCCAGCAGTTACGCGCCGGGCAGGAGGACTGAAGCTTTCTTT.

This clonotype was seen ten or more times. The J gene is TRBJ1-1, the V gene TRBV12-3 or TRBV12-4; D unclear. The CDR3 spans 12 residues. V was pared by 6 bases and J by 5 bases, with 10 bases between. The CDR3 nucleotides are TGTGCCAGCAGCCTCACCAGAACTGAAGCTTTCTTT. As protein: CASSLTRTEAFF.

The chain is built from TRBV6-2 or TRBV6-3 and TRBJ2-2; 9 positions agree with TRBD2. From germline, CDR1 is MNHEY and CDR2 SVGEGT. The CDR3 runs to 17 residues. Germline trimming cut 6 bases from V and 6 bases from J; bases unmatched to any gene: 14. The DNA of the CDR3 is TGTGCCAGCAGGCCCTCTGGAGCGGGGGGTATACCCGGGGAGCTGTTTTTT. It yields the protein CASRPSGAGGIPGELFF.

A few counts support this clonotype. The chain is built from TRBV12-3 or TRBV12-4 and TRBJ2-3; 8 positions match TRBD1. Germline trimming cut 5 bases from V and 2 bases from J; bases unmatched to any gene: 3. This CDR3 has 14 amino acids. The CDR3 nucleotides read TGTGCCAGCAGTACGGACAGGGCCACAGATACGCAGTATTTT. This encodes CASSTDRATDTQYF.